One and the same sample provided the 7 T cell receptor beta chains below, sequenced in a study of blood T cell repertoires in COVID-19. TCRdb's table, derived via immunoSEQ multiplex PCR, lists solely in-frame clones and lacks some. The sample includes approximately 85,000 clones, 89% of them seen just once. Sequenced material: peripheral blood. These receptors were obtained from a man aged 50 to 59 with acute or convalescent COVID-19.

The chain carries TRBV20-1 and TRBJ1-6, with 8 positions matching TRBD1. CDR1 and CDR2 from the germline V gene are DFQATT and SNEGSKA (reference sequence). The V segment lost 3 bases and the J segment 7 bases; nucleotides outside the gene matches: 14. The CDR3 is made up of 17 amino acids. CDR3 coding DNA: TGCAGTGCTAGTAGACCCCAGGGGGCGGATGGGAATTCACCCCTCCACTTT. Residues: CSASRPQGADGNSPLHF.

As DNA, the CDR3 is TGTGCCAGCAGCCAAGATTGGGTAGGGACAGGGGCTGGCTACACCTTC. Translation: CASSQDWVGTGAGYTF. The chain combines TRBV4-2 with TRBJ1-2; 10 nucleotides align to TRBD1. Germline lookup yields CDR1 LGHNA and CDR2 YNFKEQ. With 0 bases clipped from V and 7 bases from J, the junction kept 8 bases outside the gene matches. This CDR3 has 16 residues.

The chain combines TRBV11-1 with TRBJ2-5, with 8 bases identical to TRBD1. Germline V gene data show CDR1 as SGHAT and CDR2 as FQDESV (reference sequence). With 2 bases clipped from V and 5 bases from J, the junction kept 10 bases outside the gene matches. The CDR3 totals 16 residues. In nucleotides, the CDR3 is TGTGCCAGCAGCTTAACCCGACAGGGGATTTGGGAGACCCAGTACTTC. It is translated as CASSLTRQGIWETQYF.

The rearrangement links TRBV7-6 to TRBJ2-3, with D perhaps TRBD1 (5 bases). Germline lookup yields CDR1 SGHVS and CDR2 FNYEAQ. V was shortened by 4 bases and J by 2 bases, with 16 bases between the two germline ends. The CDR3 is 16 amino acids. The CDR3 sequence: CASSSPSTVPTDTQYF. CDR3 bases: TGTGCCAGCAGCTCCCCCTCGACAGTGCCCACAGATACGCAGTATTTT.

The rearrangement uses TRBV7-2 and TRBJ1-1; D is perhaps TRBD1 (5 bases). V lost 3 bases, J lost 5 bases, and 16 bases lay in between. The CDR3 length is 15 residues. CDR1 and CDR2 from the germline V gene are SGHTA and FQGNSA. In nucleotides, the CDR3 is TGTGCCAGCAGCTTGGGGGGAGAGATGTCGACTGAAGCTTTCTTT. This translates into CASSLGGEMSTEAFF.

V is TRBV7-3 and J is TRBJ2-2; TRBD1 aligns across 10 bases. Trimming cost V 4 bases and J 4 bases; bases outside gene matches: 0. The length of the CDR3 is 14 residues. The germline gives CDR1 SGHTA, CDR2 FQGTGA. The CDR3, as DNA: TGTGCCAGCAGCTGGGACAGGGGCACCGGGGAGCTGTTTTTT. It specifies CASSWDRGTGELFF.

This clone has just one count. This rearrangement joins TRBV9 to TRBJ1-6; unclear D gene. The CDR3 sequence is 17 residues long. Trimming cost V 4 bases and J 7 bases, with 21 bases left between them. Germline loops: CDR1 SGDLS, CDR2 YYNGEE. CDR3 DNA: TGTGCCAGCAGCCCTCGGTCATTACTGACGGGGAATTCACCCCTCCACTTT. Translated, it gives CASSPRSLLTGNSPLHF.